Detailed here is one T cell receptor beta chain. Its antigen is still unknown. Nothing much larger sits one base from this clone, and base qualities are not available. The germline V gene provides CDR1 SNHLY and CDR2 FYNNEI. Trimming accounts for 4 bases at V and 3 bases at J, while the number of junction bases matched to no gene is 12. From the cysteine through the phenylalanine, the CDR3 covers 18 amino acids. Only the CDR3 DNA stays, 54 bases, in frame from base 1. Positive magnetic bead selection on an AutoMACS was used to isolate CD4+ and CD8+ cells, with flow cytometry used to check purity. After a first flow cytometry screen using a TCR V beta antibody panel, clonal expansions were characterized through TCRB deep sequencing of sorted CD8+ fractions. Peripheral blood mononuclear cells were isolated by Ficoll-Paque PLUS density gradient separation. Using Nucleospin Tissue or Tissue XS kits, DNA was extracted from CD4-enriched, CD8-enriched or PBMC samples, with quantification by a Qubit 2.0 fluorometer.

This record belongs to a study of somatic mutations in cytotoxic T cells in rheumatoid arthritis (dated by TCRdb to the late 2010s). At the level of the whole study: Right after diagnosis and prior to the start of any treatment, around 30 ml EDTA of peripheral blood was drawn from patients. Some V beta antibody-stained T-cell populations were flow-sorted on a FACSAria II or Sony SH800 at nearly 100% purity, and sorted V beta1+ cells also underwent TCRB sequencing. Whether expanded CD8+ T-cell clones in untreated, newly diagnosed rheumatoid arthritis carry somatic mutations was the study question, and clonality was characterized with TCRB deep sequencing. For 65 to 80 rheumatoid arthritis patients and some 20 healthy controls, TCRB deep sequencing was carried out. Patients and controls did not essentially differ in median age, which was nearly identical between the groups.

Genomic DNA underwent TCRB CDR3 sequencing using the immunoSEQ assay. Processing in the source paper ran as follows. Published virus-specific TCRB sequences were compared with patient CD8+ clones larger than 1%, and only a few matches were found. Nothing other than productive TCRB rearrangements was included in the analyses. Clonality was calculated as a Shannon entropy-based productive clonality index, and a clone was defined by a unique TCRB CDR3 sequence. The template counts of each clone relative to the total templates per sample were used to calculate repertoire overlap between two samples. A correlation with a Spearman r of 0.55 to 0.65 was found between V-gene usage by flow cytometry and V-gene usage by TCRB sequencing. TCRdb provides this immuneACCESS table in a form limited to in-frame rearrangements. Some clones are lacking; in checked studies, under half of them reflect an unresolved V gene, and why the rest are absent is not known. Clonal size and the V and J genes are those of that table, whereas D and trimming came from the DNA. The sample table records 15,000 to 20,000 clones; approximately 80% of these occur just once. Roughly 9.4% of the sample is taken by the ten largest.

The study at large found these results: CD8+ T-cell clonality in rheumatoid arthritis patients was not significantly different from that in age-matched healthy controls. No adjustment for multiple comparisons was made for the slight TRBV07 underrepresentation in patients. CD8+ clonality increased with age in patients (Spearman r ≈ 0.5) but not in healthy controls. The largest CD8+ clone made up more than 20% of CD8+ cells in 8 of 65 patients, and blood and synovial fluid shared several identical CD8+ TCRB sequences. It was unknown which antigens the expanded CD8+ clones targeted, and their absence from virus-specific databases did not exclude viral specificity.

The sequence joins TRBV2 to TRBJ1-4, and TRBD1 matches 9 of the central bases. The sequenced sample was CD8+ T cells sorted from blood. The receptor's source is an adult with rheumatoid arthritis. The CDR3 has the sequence CASSAPGQGRVANEKLFF. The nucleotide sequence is TGTGCCAGCAGTGCACCGGGACAGGGACGGGTCGCTAATGAAAAACTGTTTTTT.